These 3 T cell receptor beta chains share one sample of origin, sequenced in a study of OX40 agonist ivuxolimab in advanced cancers. Clones were read by immunoSEQ multiplex PCR, and TCRdb kept only the in-frame ones, dropping some. The table has 96,000 or so clones, under 90% seen once. The specimen was CD4+ or CD8+ T cells sorted from blood, collected in a trial of the OX40 agonist ivuxolimab. Source of these receptors: an adult with an advanced solid tumor such as melanoma, head and neck, liver or kidney cancer.

V gene TRBV7-8 combines with J gene TRBJ2-7; D remains ambiguous. The CDR3 is 14 amino acids. Per germline, CDR1 SGHVS and CDR2 FQNEAQ. V lost 0 bases, J lost 2 bases, and 8 bases lay in between. CDR3: CASSLAHGTYEQYF. As DNA, the CDR3 is TGTGCCAGCAGCTTAGCGCACGGTACCTACGAGCAGTACTTC.

The V call is TRBV11-2, the J call TRBJ1-3, with D unclear. V lost 5 bases, J lost 4 bases, and 12 bases lay in between. CDR3 length equals 14 residues. Looked up from germline, CDR1 is SGHAT and CDR2 is FQNNGV. CDR3 residues: CASSPQTAGNTIYF. The DNA for the CDR3 is TGTGCCAGCAGCCCCCAAACGGCCGGAAACACCATATATTTT.

This sequence joins TRBV5-1 and TRBJ1-1; D call uncertain. Germline CDR1 is SGHRS and CDR2 is YFSETQ. The CDR3 has 14 amino acids. The germline V and J ends were trimmed by 1 base and 0 bases, with 7 bases remaining between them. CDR3 protein: CASSLTEMNTEAFF. In DNA, the CDR3 is TGCGCCAGCAGCTTGACAGAAATGAACACTGAAGCTTTCTTT.